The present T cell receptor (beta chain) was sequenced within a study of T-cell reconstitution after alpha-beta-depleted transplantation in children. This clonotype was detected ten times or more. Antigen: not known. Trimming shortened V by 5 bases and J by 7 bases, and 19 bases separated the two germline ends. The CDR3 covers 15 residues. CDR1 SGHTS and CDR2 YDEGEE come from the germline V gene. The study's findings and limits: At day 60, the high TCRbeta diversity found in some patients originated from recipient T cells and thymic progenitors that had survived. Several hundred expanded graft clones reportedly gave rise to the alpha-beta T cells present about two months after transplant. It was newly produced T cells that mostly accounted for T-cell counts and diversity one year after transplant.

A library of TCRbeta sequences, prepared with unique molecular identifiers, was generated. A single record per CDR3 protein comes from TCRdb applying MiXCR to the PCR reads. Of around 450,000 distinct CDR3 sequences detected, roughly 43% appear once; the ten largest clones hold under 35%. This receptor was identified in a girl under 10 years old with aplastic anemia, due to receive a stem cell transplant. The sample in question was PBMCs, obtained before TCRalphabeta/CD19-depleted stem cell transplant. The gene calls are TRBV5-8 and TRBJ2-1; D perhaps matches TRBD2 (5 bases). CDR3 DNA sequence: TGTGCCAGCAGAATGGCGCCTAGCTCCGGGAATGAGCAGTTCTTC. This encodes CASRMAPSSGNEQFF.